One sample yielded the 21 T cell receptor beta chains listed below, sequenced in a study of blood T cell repertoires in COVID-19. Some clones are missing from TCRdb's copy, which holds only in-frame ones; the method was immunoSEQ multiplex PCR. The sample yields approximately 210,000 clones, 83% seen once. The sequenced sample consisted of peripheral blood. These receptors came from a woman aged 40-49 years with active or convalescent COVID-19.

The CDR3 loop is CASSYDSLSNQPQHF. The CDR3 DNA reads TGTGCCAGCAGTTACGACAGCCTTAGCAATCAGCCCCAGCATTTT. V gene TRBV6-2 or TRBV6-3 combines with J gene TRBJ1-5; perhaps TRBD1 as D (5 bases). CDR3 length equals 15 residues. From germline, CDR1 is MNHEY and CDR2 SVGEGT. V lost 2 bases to trimming and J lost 0 bases, with 8 bases between them.

CDR3 residues: CASSYDRSSGNTIYF. The CDR3 DNA is TGTGCCAGCAGTTACGACAGAAGCTCTGGAAACACCATATATTTT. The chain uses TRBV6-2 or TRBV6-3 and TRBJ1-3; tentative D call: TRBD1 (5 bases). The CDR3 is 15 amino acids. The V gene's germline CDR1 is MNHEY and CDR2 SVGEGT. V shed 2 bases and J shed 0 bases, with 8 bases lying between them.

The rearrangement joins TRBV5-8 to TRBJ2-3, with D possibly being TRBD2 (6 bases). This CDR3 spans 12 amino acids. Trimming removed 2 bases from V and 6 bases from J, with 7 bases in between. Germline values: CDR1 SGHTS, CDR2 YDEGEE. In nucleotides, the CDR3 is TGTGCCAGCAGCTTAGGGAGGGATACGCAGTATTTT. Translated: CASSLGRDTQYF.

J is TRBJ1-2 and V is TRBV11-3; TRBD1 matches at 10 bases. This CDR3 region has 17 residues. Germline CDR1 and CDR2: SGHNT and YENEEA. Trimming cost V 0 bases and J 4 bases; bases outside gene matches: 8. CDR3 loop: CASSLDRDRGRRYGYTF. The CDR3 DNA reads TGTGCCAGCAGCTTAGATCGCGACAGGGGGCGACGCTATGGCTACACCTTC.

V and J are TRBV11-3 and TRBJ2-5, with TRBD2 as a possible D gene (5 bases). V lost 5 bases and J lost 5, with 12 bases in between. CDR1 is SGHNT and CDR2 is YENEEA in the germline V gene. The CDR3 extends over 13 amino acids. The CDR3 here is CASSEDGGETQYF. In nucleotides, the CDR3 is TGTGCCAGCAGCGAGGACGGCGGGGAGACCCAGTACTTC.

A few counts support this clone. The chain carries TRBV24-1 and TRBJ1-2; no reliable D call. The CDR3 length is 15 residues. V lost 0 bases to trimming and J lost 4 bases, with 11 bases between them. Germline V CDR1 and CDR2: KGHDR, SFDVKD. CDR3 sequence: CATSDLEGGTYGYTF. The DNA for the CDR3 is TGTGCCACCAGTGATTTGGAAGGCGGAACCTATGGCTACACCTTC.

The rearrangement links TRBV7-9 to TRBJ2-5, with TRBD1 matching 9 bases. The CDR3 is made up of 17 amino acids. The V gene end was trimmed by 0 bases and the J gene end by 4 bases; junction bases not matched to a gene: 9. Germline V gene sequence: CDR1 SEHNR, CDR2 FQNEAQ (reference sequence). CDR3 DNA sequence: TGTGCCAGCAGCTTAGCGTGGGGAGGACAGGGGATAGAGACCCAGTACTTC. Encoded protein: CASSLAWGGQGIETQYF. The variable domain in full, with the rest retrieved from reference TRBV7-9 and TRBJ2-5, is DTGVSQNPRHKITKRGQNVTFRCDPISEHNRLYWYRQTLGQGPEFLTYFQNEAQLEKSRLLSDRFSAERPKGSFSTLEIQRTEQGDSAMYLCASSLAWGGQGIETQYFGPGTRLLVL.

The chain couples TRBV12-3 or TRBV12-4 to TRBJ1-5; D unclear. The CDR3 covers 12 residues. Trimming removed 4 bases from V and 6 bases from J, with 7 bases in between. Here the CDR3 DNA reads TGTGCCAGCAGTTACTCGGTTCAGCCCCAGCATTTT. This sequence encodes CASSYSVQPQHF.

The rearrangement joins TRBV5-1 to TRBJ1-2; a weak D match, TRBD1 (5 bases). Germline CDR1 is SGHRS and CDR2 is YFSETQ. The CDR3 contains 15 residues. V lost 0 bases and J 1 base, leaving 10 bases between the germline ends. The CDR3 protein is CASSLAFQGNYGYTF. The CDR3 DNA is TGCGCCAGCAGCTTGGCGTTCCAGGGTAACTATGGCTACACCTTC. Full variable domain (rest looked up from reference TRBV5-1 and TRBJ1-2): KAGVTQTPRYLIKTRGQQVTLSCSPISGHRSVSWYQQTPGQGLQFLFEYFSETQRNKGNFPGRFSGRQFSNSRSEMNVSTLELGDSALYLCASSLAFQGNYGYTFGSGTRLTVV.

The V gene is TRBV18, the J gene TRBJ1-4; D is ambiguous. Per germline, CDR1 KGHSH and CDR2 LQKENI. This CDR3 is 14 amino acids long. V lost 6 bases and J lost 3, with 11 bases in between. The CDR3 DNA reads TGTGCCAGCTCCCCCTCGGGATCTAATGAAAAACTGTTTTTT. It specifies CASSPSGSNEKLFF.

The chain is built from TRBV5-1 and TRBJ1-1; D is uncertain. The CDR3 is 15 residues long. CDR1 is SGHRS and CDR2 is YFSETQ in the germline V gene. V lost 0 bases and J 2 bases, leaving 11 bases between the germline ends. The CDR3 DNA follows: TGCGCCAGCAGCTTGGCTATCTCCCCCAACACTGAAGCTTTCTTT. Protein product: CASSLAISPNTEAFF.

J is TRBJ2-1 and V is TRBV5-1; D is uncertain. Germline V gives CDR1 SGHRS, CDR2 YFSETQ. Trimming pared 2 bases from V and 5 bases from J, leaving 5 bases between. The CDR3 length is 12 residues. CDR3 amino acids: CASSFGDNEQFF. As DNA, the CDR3 is TGCGCCAGCAGCTTTGGAGACAATGAGCAGTTCTTC.

This chain connects TRBV3-1 (or the pseudogene TRBV3-2) to TRBJ2-5, with 7 bases that match TRBD2. The V gene's germline CDR1 is LGHDT and CDR2 YNNKEL (reference sequence). Trimming cost V 3 bases and J 4 bases; bases outside gene matches: 14. This CDR3 contains 17 residues. The CDR3 loop reads CASSQGDFSGKGETQYF. The CDR3 DNA is TGTGCCAGCAGCCAGGGAGACTTCAGCGGGAAGGGAGAGACCCAGTACTTC.

This chain uses TRBV6-5 with TRBJ2-3; 13 bases agree with TRBD2. V dropped 2 bases and J dropped 1; count of bases not matched to a gene: 0. The germline V gene has CDR1 MNHEY and CDR2 SVGAGI. This CDR3 region has 16 residues. The CDR3 spells CASSYGLAGGTDTQYF. The CDR3 bases are TGTGCCAGCAGTTACGGACTAGCGGGGGGCACAGATACGCAGTATTTT.

This clone was detected a few times. The rearrangement joins TRBV30 to TRBJ1-2, with D hard to call. Looked up from germline, CDR1 is GTSNPN and CDR2 is SVGIG (reference sequence). V was trimmed by 1 base and J by 3 bases, leaving 6 bases between them. This CDR3 is 12 amino acids long. This CDR3 reads CAWSAGYYGYTF. The CDR3 DNA follows: TGTGCCTGGAGTGCGGGGTACTATGGCTACACCTTC. Full variable domain (outside the CDR3, taken from reference TRBV30 and TRBJ1-2): SQTIHQWPATLVQPVGSPLSLECTVEGTSNPNLYWYRQAAGRGLQLLFYSVGIGQISSEVPQNLSASRPQDRQFILSSKKLLLSDSGFYLCAWSAGYYGYTFGSGTRLTVV.

This clone was detected only once. The V gene is TRBV28, the J gene TRBJ2-2, with TRBD2 as a possible D gene (7 bases). This CDR3 is built from 15 residues. Germline lookup yields CDR1 MDHEN and CDR2 SYDVKM. The V end was cut by 5 bases, the J end by 7 bases, with 17 bases between. CDR3 sequence reads: CASSPSGGGLGELFF. CDR3 coding DNA: TGTGCCAGCAGTCCCTCGGGCGGGGGCCTCGGGGAGCTGTTTTTT.

The rearrangement uses TRBV19 and TRBJ2-3, with 7 bases aligning to TRBD1. Germline V gene lookup returns CDR1 LNHDA and CDR2 SQIVND (reference sequence). After removal of 1 base from V and 3 bases from J, the junction contained 4 bases not matched to a gene. The CDR3 loop spans 15 amino acids. The CDR3 region is CASSIGGQKTDTQYF. CDR3 in DNA: TGTGCCAGTAGTATAGGGGGACAGAAGACAGATACGCAGTATTTT.

V gene TRBV2 combines with J gene TRBJ2-7; TRBD2 matches 13 bases. Germline V lookup: CDR1 SNHLY, CDR2 FYNNEI. Germline trimming cut 5 bases from V and 3 bases from J; bases unmatched to any gene: 10. The CDR3 length is 17 residues. The CDR3 here is CASSPGTSGTQNYEQYF. CDR3 DNA: TGTGCCAGCAGTCCCGGGACTAGCGGGACTCAGAACTACGAGCAGTACTTC. The full variable domain, its missing parts supplied by reference TRBV2 and TRBJ2-7, is EPEVTQTPSHQVTQMGQEVILRCVPISNHLYFYWYRQILGQKVEFLVSFYNNEISEKSEIFDDQFSVERPDGSNFTLKIRSTKLEDSAMYFCASSPGTSGTQNYEQYFGPGTRLTVT.

V is TRBV23-1 and J is TRBJ1-4; 7 bases map to TRBD1. TRBV23-1 is annotated as an ORF whose role is uncertain. Unmatched junction bases numbered 20, after V lost 10 bases and J lost 0 bases. The CDR3 covers 19 residues. For the CDR3, the DNA is TGCGCCATCAACGCCGGGACAGAGAGTGCGGTTGCAACTAATGAAAAACTGTTTTTT. Amino acids: CAINAGTESAVATNEKLFF.

The V gene is TRBV7-9, the J gene TRBJ2-1; 10 bases map to TRBD1. V gave up 5 bases and J gave up 6 bases; unmatched junction bases: 7. Germline V gives CDR1 SEHNR, CDR2 FQNEAQ (reference sequence). This CDR3 is 15 amino acids long. The CDR3 bases are TGTGCCAGCAGCCGGGGACAGGGGCAAGGCAATGAGCAGTTCTTC. Translated, it gives CASSRGQGQGNEQFF.

The genes are TRBV7-9 and TRBJ2-2, with 8 bases that match TRBD1. The ends lost 6 bases at V and 8 bases at J; junction bases unmatched: 14. Per the germline V gene, CDR1 is SEHNR and CDR2 is FQNEAQ (reference sequence). There are 16 residues in the CDR3. In DNA form, the CDR3 reads TGTGCCAGCAGACATCAAAACCAGGGGGCTGGTGGGGAGCTGTTTTTT. Amino acids: CASRHQNQGAGGELFF.